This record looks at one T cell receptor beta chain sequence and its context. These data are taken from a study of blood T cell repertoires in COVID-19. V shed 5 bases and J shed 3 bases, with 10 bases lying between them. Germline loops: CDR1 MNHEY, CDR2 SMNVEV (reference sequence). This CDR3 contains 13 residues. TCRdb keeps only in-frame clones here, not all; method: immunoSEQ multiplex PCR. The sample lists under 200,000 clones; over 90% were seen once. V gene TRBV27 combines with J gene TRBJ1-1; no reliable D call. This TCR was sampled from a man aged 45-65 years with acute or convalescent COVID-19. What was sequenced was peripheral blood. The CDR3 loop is CASSGKRHTEAFF. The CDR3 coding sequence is TGTGCCAGCAGTGGGAAGCGGCACACTGAAGCTTTCTTT.